What follows are 8 T cell receptor beta chains derived from one specimen sequenced in a study of molecular identifiers for immune sequencing clone quantification. MiXCR was run by TCRdb on the PCR reads, yielding one entry per CDR3 protein. The sample carries some 89,000 distinct CDR3 sequences, approximately 24% recorded once. Sequenced input: naive CD8+ T cells from blood, with Jurkat cell RNA spiked in. Subset in this sample: FACS-sorted CD8+CD4-CCR7+CD45RA+ naive T cells. These receptors were collected from a human donor in good health. Some libraries in this study had Jurkat cell RNA spiked in.

On this clonotype itself: This clone may be a read error of a much larger clone one base away. The DNA of the CDR3 is TGTGCCGGCAGCTTGGCCCTAGGGTCTAGCACAGATACGCAGTATTTT. Translating it yields CAGSLALGSSTDTQYF. The rearrangement links TRBV5-6 to TRBJ2-3; D uncertain. Germline V gene sequence: CDR1 SGHDT, CDR2 YYEEEE. The CDR3 has 16 amino acids.

On this clonotype: One end of the junction fails to match germline, which may point to a read error. The CDR3 loop is CTSSETAQQEKLIF. In nucleotides, the CDR3 is TGTACCAGCAGCGAGACAGCCCAGCAAGAAAAACTGATTTTT. The chain joins TRBV7-2 to TRBJ1-4, with D perhaps matching TRBD1 (5 bases). This CDR3 has 14 amino acids. Per germline, CDR1 SGHTA and CDR2 FQGNSA.

The rearrangement uses TRBV6-5 and TRBJ2-1, with D tentatively TRBD1 (6 bases). Trimming removed 6 bases at V and 5 bases at J, with 20 bases between. CDR1 MNHEY and CDR2 SVGAGI come from the germline V gene. The CDR3 covers 16 residues. CDR3 loop: CASSALRLRDNNEQFF. CDR3 coding DNA: TGTGCCAGCAGCGCCTTAAGGTTGAGGGACAACAATGAGCAGTTCTTC.

The V gene is TRBV5-6, the J gene TRBJ2-2, with 8 bases identical to TRBD1. Per the germline V gene, CDR1 is SGHDT and CDR2 is YYEEEE. V shed 5 bases and J 4 bases; nucleotides not matched to a gene: 7. This CDR3 is 15 amino acids long. The CDR3 DNA follows: TGTGCCAGCAGTCATGACAGGGGAAGCACCGGGGAGCTGTTTTTT. Translating gives CASSHDRGSTGELFF.

This clonotype was seen ten or more times. V usage is TRBV4-2 and J usage is TRBJ2-7; TRBD2 agrees at 10 bases. The germline V gene encodes CDR1 LGHNA and CDR2 YNFKEQ. V dropped 1 base and J dropped 3; count of bases not matched to a gene: 3. The CDR3 sequence is 15 residues long. The CDR3 DNA follows: TGTGCCAGCAGCCAAGGACTAGCGGGTATCTACGAGCAGTACTTC. Translation: CASSQGLAGIYEQYF.

The chain carries TRBV7-2 and TRBJ2-2, with TRBD2 matching over 9 bases. J lost 7 bases, V lost 5 bases, and 8 bases had no gene match. Germline V CDR1 and CDR2: SGHTA, FQGNSA. The CDR3 runs to 15 residues. CDR3 coding DNA: TGTGCCAGCAGCCCCATCGGGACTAGCAACGGGGAGCTGTTTTTT. Amino acid sequence: CASSPIGTSNGELFF.

There are a few counts of this clonotype. A much larger clone lies one base from this, so it may be a read error. The chain joins TRBV5-1 to TRBJ2-5; D may be TRBD1 or TRBD2 (6 bases each). Germline V lookup: CDR1 SGHRS, CDR2 YFSETQ. The CDR3 is 14 residues long. V was pared by 7 bases and J by 5 bases, with 18 bases between. The CDR3 here is CASGDGGRPETQYF. The CDR3 DNA reads TGCGCCAGCGGCGATGGGGGGCGGCCGGAGACCCAGTACTTC.

This clonotype was observed at least ten times. J is TRBJ2-7 and V is TRBV7-2, with 14 bases that match TRBD2. Germline trimming cut 4 bases from V and 1 base from J; bases unmatched to any gene: 12. This CDR3 comprises 19 residues. The V gene's germline CDR1 is SGHTA and CDR2 FQGNSA. The CDR3 sequence: CASSSKAGTSGSMSYEQYF. For the CDR3, the DNA is TGTGCCAGCAGCTCCAAAGCCGGGACTAGCGGGAGTATGTCCTACGAGCAGTACTTC.